This entry concerns a single TCR beta chain. Its antigen is currently unknown. The sample belongs to a study of T cell responses to AZD1222 COVID-19 vaccine. Overall study results and limits: Donors, mostly white British, included more females; clonal diversity was possibly underestimated. The study identified only a handful of AZD1222 recipients as seropositive at baseline.

Clones were sequenced by immunoSEQ multiplex PCR, and TCRdb holds only the in-frame ones, with some missing. The sample gives 120,000 to 150,000 clones, 75% to 95% of which show up once; over 1.1% is in the top ten. The CDR3 sequence is 18 residues long. Germline values: CDR1 LNHDA, CDR2 SQIVND (reference sequence). J gave up 4 bases and V 4 bases, and 16 bases lay outside the gene matches. The starting material was peripheral blood, obtained on day 0 of AZD1222 vaccination. The sequence was collected from an adult in good health. The J gene is TRBJ1-2, the V gene TRBV19, with 9 bases fitting TRBD1. CDR3 protein: CASSTPPGTGTYFYGYTF. The CDR3 DNA reads as TGTGCCAGTAGTACCCCCCCCGGGACAGGGACGTATTTCTATGGCTACACCTTC.